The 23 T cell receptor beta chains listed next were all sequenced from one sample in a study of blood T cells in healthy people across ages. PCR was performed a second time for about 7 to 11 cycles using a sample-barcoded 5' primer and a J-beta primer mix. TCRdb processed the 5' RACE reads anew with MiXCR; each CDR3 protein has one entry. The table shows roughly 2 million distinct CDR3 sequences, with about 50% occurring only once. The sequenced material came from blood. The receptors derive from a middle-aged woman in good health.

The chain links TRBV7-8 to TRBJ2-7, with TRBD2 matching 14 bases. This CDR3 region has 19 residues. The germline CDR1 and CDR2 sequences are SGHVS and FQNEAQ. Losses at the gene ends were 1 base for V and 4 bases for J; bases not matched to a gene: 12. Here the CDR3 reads CASSLVHSTSGGARYEQYF. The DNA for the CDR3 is TGTGCCAGCAGCTTAGTACATTCGACTAGCGGGGGGGCTCGGTACGAGCAGTACTTC.

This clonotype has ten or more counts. The CDR3 DNA reads TGCAGCGTTGGGCCTAGCGGGTCATACGAGCAGTACTTC. This codes for CSVGPSGSYEQYF. V gene TRBV29-1 combines with J gene TRBJ2-7; 8 bases fit TRBD2. V dropped 4 bases and J dropped 4; count of bases not matched to a gene: 6. The CDR3 contains 13 residues. CDR1 and CDR2 from the germline V gene are SQVTM and ANQGSEA.

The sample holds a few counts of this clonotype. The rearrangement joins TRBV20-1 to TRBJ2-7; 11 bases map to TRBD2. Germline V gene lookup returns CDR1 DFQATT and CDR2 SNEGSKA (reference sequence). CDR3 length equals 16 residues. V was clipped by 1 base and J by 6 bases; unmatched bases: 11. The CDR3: CSARVSGGAESIEQYF. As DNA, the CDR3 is TGCAGTGCTAGAGTTAGCGGGGGGGCCGAGTCGATCGAGCAGTACTTC.

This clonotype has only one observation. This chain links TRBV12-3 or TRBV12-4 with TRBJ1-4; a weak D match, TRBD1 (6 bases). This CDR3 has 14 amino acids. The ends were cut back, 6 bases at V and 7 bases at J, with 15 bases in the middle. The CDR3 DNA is TGTGCCAGCAGACCAGGGGTCGAGATTGAAAAACTGTTTTTT. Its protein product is CASRPGVEIEKLFF.

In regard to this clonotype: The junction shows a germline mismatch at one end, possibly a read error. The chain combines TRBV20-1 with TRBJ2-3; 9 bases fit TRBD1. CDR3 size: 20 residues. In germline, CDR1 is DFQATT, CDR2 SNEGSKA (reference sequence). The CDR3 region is CSARSHPPYETGGLGDTRYF. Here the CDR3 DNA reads TGCAGTGCTAGATCACACCCCCCATACGAAACAGGGGGCTTAGGGGATACGCGGTATTTT.

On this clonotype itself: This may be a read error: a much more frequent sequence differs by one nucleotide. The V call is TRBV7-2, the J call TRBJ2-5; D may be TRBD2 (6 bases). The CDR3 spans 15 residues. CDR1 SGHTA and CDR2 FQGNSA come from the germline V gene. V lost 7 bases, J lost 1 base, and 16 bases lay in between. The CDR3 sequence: CASNSGKGLQETQYF. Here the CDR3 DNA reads TGTGCCAGCAACTCAGGAAAGGGACTCCAAGAGACCCAGTACTTC.

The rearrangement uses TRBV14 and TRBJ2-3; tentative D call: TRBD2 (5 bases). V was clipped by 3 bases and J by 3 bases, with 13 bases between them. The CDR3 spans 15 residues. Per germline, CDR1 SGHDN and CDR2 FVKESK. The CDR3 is CASSHETRKTDTQYF. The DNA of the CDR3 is TGTGCCAGCAGCCATGAAACTAGAAAGACAGATACGCAGTATTTT.

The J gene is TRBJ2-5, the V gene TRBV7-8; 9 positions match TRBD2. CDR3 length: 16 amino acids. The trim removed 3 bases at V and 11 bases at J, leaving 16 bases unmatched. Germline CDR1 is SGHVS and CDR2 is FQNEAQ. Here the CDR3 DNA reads TGTGCCAGCAGCTTCGTAGTGCGGGGGGGCCTCGGTGAGCAGTACTTC. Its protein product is CASSFVVRGGLGEQYF.

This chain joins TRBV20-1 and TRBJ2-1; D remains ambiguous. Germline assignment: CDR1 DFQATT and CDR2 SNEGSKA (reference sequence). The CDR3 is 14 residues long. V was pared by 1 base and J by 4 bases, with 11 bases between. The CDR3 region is CSARVEPIYNEQFF. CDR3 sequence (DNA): TGCAGTGCTAGAGTAGAGCCCATTTACAATGAGCAGTTCTTC.

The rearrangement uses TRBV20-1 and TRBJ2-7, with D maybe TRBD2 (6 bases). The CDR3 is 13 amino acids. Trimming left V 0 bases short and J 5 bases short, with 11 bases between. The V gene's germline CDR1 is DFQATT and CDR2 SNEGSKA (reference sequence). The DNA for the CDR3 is TGCAGTGCTAGAGACGGGAGATTGGACGAGCAGTACTTC. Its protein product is CSARDGRLDEQYF.

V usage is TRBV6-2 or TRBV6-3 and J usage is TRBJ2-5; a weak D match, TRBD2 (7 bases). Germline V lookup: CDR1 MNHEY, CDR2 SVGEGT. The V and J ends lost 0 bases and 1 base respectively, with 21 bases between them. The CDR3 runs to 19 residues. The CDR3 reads CASSYSRRGGPVTQETQYF. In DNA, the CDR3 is TGTGCCAGCAGTTACTCGAGGAGGGGGGGCCCGGTCACCCAAGAGACCCAGTACTTC.

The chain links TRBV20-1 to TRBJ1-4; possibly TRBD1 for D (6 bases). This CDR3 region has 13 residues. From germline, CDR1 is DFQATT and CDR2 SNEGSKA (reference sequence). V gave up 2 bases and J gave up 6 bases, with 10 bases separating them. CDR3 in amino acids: CSARKGDYEKLFF. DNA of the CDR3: TGCAGTGCTAGAAAGGGGGACTATGAAAAACTGTTTTTT.

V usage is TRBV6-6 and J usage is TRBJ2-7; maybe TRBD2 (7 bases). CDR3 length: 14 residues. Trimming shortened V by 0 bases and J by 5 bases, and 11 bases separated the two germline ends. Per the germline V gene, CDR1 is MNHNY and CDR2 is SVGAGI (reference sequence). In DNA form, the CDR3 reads TGTGCCAGCAGTTACTCGCGGGGGCAGAACGAGCAGTACTTC. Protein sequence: CASSYSRGQNEQYF.

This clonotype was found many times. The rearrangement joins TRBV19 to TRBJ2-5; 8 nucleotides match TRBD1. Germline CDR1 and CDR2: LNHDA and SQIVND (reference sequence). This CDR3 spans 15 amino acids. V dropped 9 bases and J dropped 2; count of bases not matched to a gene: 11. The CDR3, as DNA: TGTGCCAGCAGCCCGACAACAGGGGGTCAAGAGACCCAGTACTTC. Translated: CASSPTTGGQETQYF.

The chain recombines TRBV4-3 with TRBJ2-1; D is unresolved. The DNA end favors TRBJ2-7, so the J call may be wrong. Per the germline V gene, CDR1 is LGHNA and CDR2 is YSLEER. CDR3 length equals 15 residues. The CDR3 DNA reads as TGCGCCAGCAGTTCCCGACCCGAAGGCCATGGCGAGCAGTACTTC. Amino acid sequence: CASSSRPEGHGEQYF.

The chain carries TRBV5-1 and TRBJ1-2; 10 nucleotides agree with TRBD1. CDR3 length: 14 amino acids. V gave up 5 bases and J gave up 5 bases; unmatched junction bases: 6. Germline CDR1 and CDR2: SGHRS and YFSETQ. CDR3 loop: CASRLGTGVYGYTF. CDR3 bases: TGCGCCAGCAGACTCGGGACAGGGGTTTATGGCTACACCTTC.

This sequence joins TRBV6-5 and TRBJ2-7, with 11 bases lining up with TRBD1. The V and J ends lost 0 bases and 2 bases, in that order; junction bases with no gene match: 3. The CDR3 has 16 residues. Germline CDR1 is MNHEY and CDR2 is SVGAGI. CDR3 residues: CASSYSGTGGTYEQYF. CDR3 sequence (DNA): TGTGCCAGCAGTTACTCAGGGACAGGGGGAACCTACGAGCAGTACTTC.

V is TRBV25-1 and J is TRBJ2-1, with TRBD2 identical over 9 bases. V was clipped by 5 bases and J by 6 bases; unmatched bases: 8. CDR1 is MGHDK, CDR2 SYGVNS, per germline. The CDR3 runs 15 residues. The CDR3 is CASSRRGGAGNEQFF. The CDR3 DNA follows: TGTGCCAGCAGTCGTCGCGGGGGGGCAGGCAATGAGCAGTTCTTC.

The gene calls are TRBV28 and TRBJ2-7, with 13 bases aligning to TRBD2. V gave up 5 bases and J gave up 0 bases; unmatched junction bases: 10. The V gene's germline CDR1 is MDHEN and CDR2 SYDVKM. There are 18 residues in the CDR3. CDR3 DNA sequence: TGTGCCAGCAGTCTTCGGACTAGCGGGGGCCTCTTCTCCTACGAGCAGTACTTC. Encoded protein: CASSLRTSGGLFSYEQYF.

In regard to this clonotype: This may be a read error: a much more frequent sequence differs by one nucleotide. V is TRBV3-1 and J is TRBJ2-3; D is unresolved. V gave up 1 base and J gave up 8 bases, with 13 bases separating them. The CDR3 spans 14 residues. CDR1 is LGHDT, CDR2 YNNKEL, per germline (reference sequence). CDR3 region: CASSQGPLSATQYF. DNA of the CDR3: TGTGCCAGCAGCCAAGGCCCCCTATCAGCTACGCAGTATTTT.

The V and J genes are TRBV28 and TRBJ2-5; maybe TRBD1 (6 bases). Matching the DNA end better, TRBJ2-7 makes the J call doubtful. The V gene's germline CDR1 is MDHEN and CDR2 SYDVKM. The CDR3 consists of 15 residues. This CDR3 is CASSFLGNRESEQYF. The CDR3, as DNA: TGTGCCAGCAGTTTCCTAGGGAACAGGGAGAGCGAGCAGTACTTC.

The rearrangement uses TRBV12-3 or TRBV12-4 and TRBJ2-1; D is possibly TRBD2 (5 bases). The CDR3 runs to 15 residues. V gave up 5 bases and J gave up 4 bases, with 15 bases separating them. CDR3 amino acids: CASSPHIRTYNEQFF. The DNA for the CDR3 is TGTGCCAGCAGTCCCCATATACGGACTTACAATGAGCAGTTCTTC.

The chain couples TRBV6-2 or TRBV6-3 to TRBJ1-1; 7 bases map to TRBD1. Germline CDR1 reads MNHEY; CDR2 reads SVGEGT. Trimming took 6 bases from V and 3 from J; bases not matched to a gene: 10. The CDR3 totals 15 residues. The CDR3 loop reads CASRETGIVYTEAFF. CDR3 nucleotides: TGTGCCAGCAGGGAGACAGGGATAGTATACACTGAAGCTTTCTTT.